The following is a T cell receptor (beta chain) sequence with its context. Its matching antigen is unknown. The PCR employed 60 Vbeta primers together with 13 Jbeta primers. Clones were sequenced by immunoSEQ multiplex PCR, and TCRdb holds only the in-frame ones, with some missing. The sample consists of some 120,000 clones, 75% to 85% of them appearing once. The data were obtained in a study of cytomegalovirus exposure and HLA in healthy donors. CDR3 length equals 13 residues. Trimming stripped 4 bases from V and 4 bases from J, with 10 bases between. Germline lookup yields CDR1 MNHNY and CDR2 SVGAGI (reference sequence). Notes on the study in general: Donors were assumed by presence/absence analyses to have roughly uniform sequencing depth. The later analysis indicated that the majority of CMV-associated TCR beta chains appeared HLA-restricted.

This TCR was recovered from a man aged 25 to 40 in good health and CMV-seropositive. The sample taken for sequencing was PBMCs. The J gene is TRBJ1-2, the V gene TRBV6-6; D may be TRBD1 (6 bases). The CDR3 DNA reads TGTGCCAGCAGTTCCCGACAGGTCTATGGCTACACCTTC. This codes for CASSSRQVYGYTF.